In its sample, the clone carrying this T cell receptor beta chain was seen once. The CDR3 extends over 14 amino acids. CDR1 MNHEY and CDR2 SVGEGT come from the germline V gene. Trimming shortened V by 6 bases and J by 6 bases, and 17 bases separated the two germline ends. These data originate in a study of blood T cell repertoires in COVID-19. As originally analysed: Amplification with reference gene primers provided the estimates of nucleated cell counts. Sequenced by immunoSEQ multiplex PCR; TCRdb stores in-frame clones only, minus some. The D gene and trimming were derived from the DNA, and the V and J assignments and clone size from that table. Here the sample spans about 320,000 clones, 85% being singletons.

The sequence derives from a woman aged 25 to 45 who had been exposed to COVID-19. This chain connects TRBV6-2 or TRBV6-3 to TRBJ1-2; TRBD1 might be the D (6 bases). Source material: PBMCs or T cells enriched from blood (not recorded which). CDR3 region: CASSHDYRDDGYTF. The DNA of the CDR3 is TGTGCCAGCAGCCACGACTACAGGGATGATGGCTACACCTTC.